This T cell receptor beta chain was captured in a study of cytomegalovirus exposure and HLA in healthy donors. About the study: Among about 190 million T cells, an earlier analysis found 90 million to 130 million unique TCR beta sequences. The study, taken as a whole, reports: Rarity marked most TCR sequences, yet some public TCRs occurred in many donors. One variant, a missense change in DCLRE1C, was linked in a later analysis to TCR beta V- and J-gene trimming.

A multiplex PCR was run with 60 Vbeta primers and 13 Jbeta primers. Libraries were prepared by immunoSEQ multiplex PCR; TCRdb keeps only in-frame clonotypes and omits some of them. This sample has approximately 170,000 clones; 60% to 80% occur once, and the top ten carry about 1.6%. As regards this clone: The antigen is undetermined.

The clonotype was recovered from a woman aged 18-29 years in good health and CMV-seronegative. The sequenced sample consisted of PBMCs.

CDR3 DNA sequence: TGTGCCAGCAGCTTAGATCAGGCCGGGGTTTATGGCTACACCTTC. Its protein is CASSLDQAGVYGYTF. The chain recombines TRBV7-6 with TRBJ1-2; the D is unclear. Germline loops: CDR1 SGHVS, CDR2 FNYEAQ. There are 15 residues in the CDR3. Trimming removed 1 base at V and 5 bases at J, with 14 bases between.